This T cell receptor beta chain is drawn from a study of blood T cell repertoires in COVID-19. Study information: T cells, B-cell-depleted T cells, or PBMCs supplied cDNA or gDNA.

With V trimmed by 1 base and J by 0 bases, 8 bases remained unmatched. CDR3 length equals 17 residues. Germline V gene sequence: CDR1 SGHTA, CDR2 FQGNSA. Produced via immunoSEQ multiplex PCR; TCRdb's table is partial and in-frame only. Of around 160,000 clones listed, approximately 80% were seen once; the top ten hold roughly 13%. The sequence came from a woman older than 75 with acute or convalescent COVID-19. V gene TRBV7-2 combines with J gene TRBJ1-1; TRBD1 aligns across 7 bases. What was sequenced was peripheral blood. In nucleotides, the CDR3 is TGTGCCAGCAGCTTAGGGCCGTGGGGGACAGTGAACACTGAAGCTTTCTTT. Protein product: CASSLGPWGTVNTEAFF.